The 18 T cell receptor beta chains given below trace back to one sample, sequenced in a study of blood T cell repertoires in COVID-19. Assay: immunoSEQ multiplex PCR; the TCRdb copy retains only in-frame clones and omits some. The sample contains around 250,000 clones, around 84% of which appear only once. The material sequenced was PBMCs or T cells enriched from blood (not recorded which). These receptor sequences come from a man between 18 and 35 years old who had recovered from COVID-19.

J is TRBJ2-2 and V is TRBV20-1, with D perhaps TRBD1 (6 bases). V lost 3 bases, J lost 2 bases, and 16 bases lay in between. The CDR3 has 16 residues. From germline, CDR1 is DFQATT and CDR2 SNEGSKA (reference sequence). The CDR3 DNA reads TGCAGTGCTAGTCGACGGCCAGGGGACAACACCGGGGAGCTGTTTTTT. It specifies CSASRRPGDNTGELFF.

J is TRBJ2-1 and V is TRBV2, with TRBD1 matching 11 bases. In germline, CDR1 is SNHLY, CDR2 FYNNEI. The CDR3 is 15 amino acids. With V trimmed by 4 bases and J by 4 bases, 3 bases remained unmatched. The CDR3 loop is CASSGTGGMYNEQFF. The CDR3 nucleotides are TGTGCCAGCAGTGGGACAGGGGGCATGTACAATGAGCAGTTCTTC.

This sequence joins TRBV5-1 and TRBJ2-1, with 13 bases identical to TRBD2. CDR3 length equals 16 residues. Germline assignment: CDR1 SGHRS and CDR2 YFSETQ. Trimming removed 4 bases from V and 8 bases from J; junction bases left unmatched: 9. The CDR3 sequence is CASSGSTSGGSDEQFF. CDR3 DNA sequence: TGCGCCAGCAGCGGGTCGACTAGCGGGGGGTCGGATGAGCAGTTCTTC.

The chain is built from TRBV11-2 and TRBJ2-6; D may be TRBD1 (6 bases). V lost 5 bases, J lost 9 bases, and 17 bases lay in between. The CDR3 length is 15 residues. From germline, CDR1 is SGHAT and CDR2 FQNNGV. The CDR3 sequence is CASSLRGPSGNVLTF. CDR3 DNA: TGTGCCAGCAGCCTCAGGGGACCATCGGGCAACGTCCTGACTTTC. The full variable domain, completed using reference TRBV11-2 and TRBJ2-6, is EAGVAQSPRYKIIEKRQSVAFWCNPISGHATLYWYQQILGQGPKLLIQFQNNGVVDDSQLPKDRFSAERLKGVDSTLKIQPAKLEDSAVYLCASSLRGPSGNVLTFGAGSRLTVL.

This clone was observed a single time. The J gene is TRBJ2-3, the V gene TRBV15, with 8 bases fitting TRBD2. Germline trimming cut 5 bases from V and 1 base from J; bases unmatched to any gene: 5. CDR1 and CDR2 from the germline V gene are LNHNV and YYDKDF (reference sequence). The CDR3 runs to 15 residues. Here the CDR3 DNA reads TGTGCCACCAGCTCTCGGGAGGGGGGCACAGATACGCAGTATTTT. Residues: CATSSREGGTDTQYF.

The chain joins TRBV3-1 (or the pseudogene TRBV3-2) to TRBJ2-5; the D gene is possibly TRBD1 (5 bases). This CDR3 spans 14 amino acids. CDR1 LGHDT and CDR2 YNNKEL come from the germline V gene (reference sequence). V was shortened by 1 base and J by 4 bases, with 10 bases between the two germline ends. DNA of the CDR3: TGTGCCAGCAGCCAAGTGCCAGGGCGAGAGACCCAGTACTTC. It yields the protein CASSQVPGRETQYF.

This clone came up once. The rearrangement uses TRBV4-1 and TRBJ1-1; D unresolved. Germline loops: CDR1 MGHRA, CDR2 YSYEKL. The CDR3 runs 13 residues. Deletions cut 0 bases from V and 3 bases from J, with 5 bases between. The DNA of the CDR3 is TGCGCCAGCAGCCAAGAGAGGGACACTGAAGCTTTCTTT. Protein product: CASSQERDTEAFF.

The chain uses TRBV7-4 and TRBJ1-3, with D hard to call. This CDR3 region has 15 residues. The V gene's germline CDR1 is SGHVT and CDR2 SQSDAQ. Trimming shortened V by 3 bases and J by 0 bases, and 9 bases separated the two germline ends. CDR3 sequence (DNA): TGTGCCAGCAGCTTGGGCCTGCCCTCTGGAAACACCATATATTTT. Protein: CASSLGLPSGNTIYF.

V is TRBV2 and J is TRBJ2-5, with 9 bases identical to TRBD1. The CDR3 sequence is 13 residues long. With 5 bases clipped from V and 5 bases from J, the junction kept 3 bases outside the gene matches. Germline-derived CDR1 and CDR2 are SNHLY and FYNNEI. The chain's CDR3 is CASSLGQGETQYF. CDR3 nucleotides: TGTGCCAGCAGTCTAGGACAGGGGGAGACCCAGTACTTC.

About this clone itself: The identical CDR3 is also encoded by other nucleotide sequences in the sample. The genes are TRBV6-4 and TRBJ2-2; D not resolved. From germline, CDR1 is MRHNA and CDR2 SNTAGT. Between the trimmed V and J ends, which lost 2 bases and 8 bases, there was a span of 9 bases. The CDR3 is 13 amino acids. CDR3 coding DNA: TGTGCCAGCAGTGACAGCTCTACGGGGGAGCTGTTTTTT. Protein sequence: CASSDSSTGELFF.

Written as DNA, the CDR3 is TGTGCCAGCAGCTACCCCAGGGGGGGCTACACCTTC. Amino acid sequence: CASSYPRGGYTF. J is TRBJ1-2 and V is TRBV13; 7 bases are a match to TRBD1. The CDR3 totals 12 residues. J was trimmed by 8 bases and V by 4 bases; bases with no gene match: 4. Germline CDR1 and CDR2: PRHDT and FYEKMQ (reference sequence).

The chain recombines TRBV27 with TRBJ2-7; 7 bases fit TRBD2. This CDR3 region has 14 residues. Unmatched junction bases numbered 3, after V lost 2 bases and J lost 2 bases. The germline CDR1 and CDR2 sequences are MNHEY and SMNVEV (reference sequence). DNA of the CDR3: TGTGCCAGCAGTTTAACTAGCGCGGCCTACGAGCAGTACTTC. The encoded protein is CASSLTSAAYEQYF.

This chain joins TRBV13 and TRBJ1-2; D not resolved. There are 12 residues in the CDR3. The germline V gene encodes CDR1 PRHDT and CDR2 FYEKMQ (reference sequence). Trimming took off 5 bases at V and 6 bases at J, with 10 bases between the two ends. CDR3 nucleotide sequence: TGTGCCAGCAGCCTCCGTAATGATGGCTACACCTTC. The encoded protein is CASSLRNDGYTF.

This clone was seen a few times. J is TRBJ1-6 and V is TRBV6-5; a weak D match, TRBD1 (5 bases). The CDR3 totals 15 residues. Germline lookup yields CDR1 MNHEY and CDR2 SVGAGI. Trimming pared 7 bases from V and 6 bases from J, leaving 16 bases between. CDR3 sequence: CASTYKGHRNSPLHF. DNA of the CDR3: TGTGCCAGCACTTATAAGGGGCACCGTAATTCACCCCTCCACTTT.

This chain uses TRBV27 with TRBJ2-7; 7 bases fit TRBD1. Germline trimming cut 0 bases from V and 3 bases from J; bases unmatched to any gene: 2. The CDR3 runs to 14 residues. Germline loops: CDR1 MNHEY, CDR2 SMNVEV (reference sequence). The chain's CDR3 is CASSLSGQYYEQYF. The CDR3 DNA follows: TGTGCCAGCAGTTTATCGGGACAGTACTACGAGCAGTACTTC.

This rearrangement joins TRBV5-1 to TRBJ2-3, with 8 nucleotides matching TRBD1. The CDR3 has 16 residues. CDR1 is SGHRS and CDR2 is YFSETQ in the germline V gene. After removal of 4 bases from V and 2 bases from J, the junction contained 9 bases not matched to a gene. The CDR3: CASSRLGGQVTDTQYF. In nucleotides, the CDR3 is TGCGCCAGCAGCCGACTGGGGGGACAGGTCACAGATACGCAGTATTTT.

The rearrangement uses TRBV7-9 and TRBJ1-4; maybe TRBD1 (5 bases). The CDR3 spans 15 residues. Per germline, CDR1 SEHNR and CDR2 FQNEAQ (reference sequence). Deletions cut 5 bases from V and 7 bases from J, with 17 bases between. CDR3 in amino acids: CASSPSGGRGEKLFF. As DNA, the CDR3 is TGTGCCAGCAGCCCTAGCGGGGGACGGGGTGAAAAACTGTTTTTT.

As regards this clone: The same CDR3 is also encoded by other DNA sequences in this sample. The chain joins TRBV19 to TRBJ2-7, with 8 bases matching TRBD1. The germline V gene encodes CDR1 LNHDA and CDR2 SQIVND (reference sequence). V trimming: 3 bases; J trimming: 1 base; junction bases outside the gene matches: 5. The CDR3 spans 15 residues. CDR3 protein: CASSIGQGSSYEQYF. As DNA, the CDR3 is TGTGCCAGTAGTATTGGACAGGGAAGTTCCTACGAGCAGTACTTC.